Below are 26 T cell receptor beta chains sequenced from a single sample in a study of tumor-infiltrating lymphocytes in primary liver carcinoma (dated 2017 in TCRdb). Blood RNA was extracted from unsorted whole blood with TRIzol reagent; germline DNA came from the DNeasy Blood & Tissue kit. The sequencing machine was an Illumina HiSeq 2500. TCRbeta-specific cDNA was reverse-transcribed from about 0.45 ug total RNA using a constant-region primer and ProtoScript II reverse transcriptase. The TCRbeta libraries were prepared through three rounds of nested multiplex PCR following a slightly modified ARM-PCR procedure. Multiplex TRBV1-TRBV30 forward primers and a Cbeta reverse primer were used in the first two PCR rounds, each of which was run for roughly 9 cycles. The public reads were reanalyzed by TCRdb: fastp trimming at Q25, MiXCR alignment, in-frame beta chains only. Under each unique CDR3 protein, matching rows form one entry showing the most common genes and DNA. The sample data list more than 150,000 distinct CDR3 sequences, and less than 65% of these were observed just once. Of the sample, approximately 65% falls within the top ten clones.

Sequencing was performed on peripheral blood. All receptors derive from a man between 35 and 55 years old with primary liver carcinoma and hepatitis B virus infection.

This clonotype was seen at least ten times. The chain employs TRBV29-1 and TRBJ2-3; possibly TRBD1 for D (6 bases). The V gene lost 6 bases and the J gene lost 13 bases, with 20 bases spanning the gap. The CDR3 is made up of 12 amino acids. Germline V gene sequence: CDR1 SQVTM, CDR2 ANQGSEA. CDR3 DNA sequence: TGCAGCGTGGCAGGGGAACGCCTCGGGGAGTATTTT. Its translation: CSVAGERLGEYF.

This clonotype has a single count. The V call is TRBV12-3 or TRBV12-4, the J call TRBJ2-7, with 12 nucleotides matching TRBD2. This CDR3 contains 16 residues. Trimming removed 4 bases from V and 0 bases from J; junction bases left unmatched: 4. The CDR3 nucleotides read TGTGCCAGCAGTTACCCGACTAGCGGGAGCTCCTACGAGCAGTACTTC. Its translation is CASSYPTSGSSYEQYF.

The chain is built from TRBV4-1 and TRBJ1-2; 7 bases are shared with TRBD1. The CDR3 extends over 18 amino acids. The ends lost 2 bases at V and 1 base at J; junction bases unmatched: 13. Per germline, CDR1 MGHRA and CDR2 YSYEKL. CDR3 in DNA: TGCGCCAGCAGCCAACTTTTTGGAGGGGGCGTCCTTAACTATGGCTACACCTTC. Translation: CASSQLFGGGVLNYGYTF.

Points on this clonotype: One junction end disagrees with the germline gene, perhaps due to a read error. The genes are TRBV12-3 or TRBV12-4 and TRBJ1-4; no definite D call. The CDR3 runs 14 residues. The CDR3 DNA reads TGTGCCAGCAGAAACAGTCGAGCTAATGAAAAACTGTATTTT. Amino acid sequence: CASRNSRANEKLYF.

To note about this clonotype: One base away lies a much larger clone, so this may be a sequencing read error. The chain is built from TRBV6-5 and TRBJ2-5; tentative D call: TRBD1 (7 bases). The CDR3 is 14 amino acids. Germline V gives CDR1 MNHEY, CDR2 SVGAGI. CDR3 nucleotides: TGTCCCAGCAGTTACGGCGTAGGGACGGGGGACAGCCACTTC. It is translated as CPSSYGVGTGDSHF.

This chain joins TRBV13 and TRBJ2-3, with 9 nucleotides matching TRBD2. Germline CDR1 and CDR2: PRHDT and FYEKMQ (reference sequence). The CDR3 is made up of 16 amino acids. J was trimmed by 3 bases and V by 5 bases; bases with no gene match: 9. CDR3 DNA sequence: TGTGCCAGCAGCGTTCGGACTAGCGCGAGAACAGATACGCAGTATTTT. Its translation is CASSVRTSARTDTQYF.

Concerning this clonotype: The junction and the germline gene differ at one end; a read error may be behind it. The rearrangement links TRBV30 to TRBJ2-2, with TRBD2 as a possible D gene (5 bases). The CDR3 length is 14 residues. Germline V gene sequence: CDR1 GTSNPN, CDR2 SVGIG (reference sequence). This CDR3 reads CAWSVIGNTGEPFF. The CDR3 DNA sequence: TGTGCCTGGAGTGTTATAGGGAACACCGGGGAGCCGTTTTTT.

This chain uses TRBV7-2 with TRBJ1-5; possibly TRBD1 for D (5 bases). V lost 2 bases and J lost 7, with 12 bases in between. The CDR3 totals 14 residues. Germline CDR1 and CDR2: SGHTA and FQGNSA. CDR3 in amino acids: CASSLFRVDQPQHF. In DNA form, the CDR3 reads TGTGCCAGCAGCTTATTCAGGGTTGACCAGCCCCAGCATTTT.

A note on this clonotype: The junction and the germline gene differ at one end; a read error may be behind it. This chain joins TRBV29-1 and TRBJ2-5; D is undetermined. CDR3 size: 16 residues. Germline V CDR1 and CDR2: SQVTM, ANQGSEA. DNA for the CDR3: TGCAGCGTTGAAATAGGATGGACCCCAGGCCGAGAGACACAGTACTTC. Residues: CSVEIGWTPGRETQYF. Looking up the rest from reference TRBV29-1 and TRBJ2-5 gives the full variable domain: SAVISQKPSRDICQRGTSLTIQCQVDSQVTMMFWYRQQPGQSLTLIATANQGSEATYESGFVIDKFPISRPNLTFSTLTVSNMSPEDSSIYLCSVEIGWTPGRETQYFGPGTRLLVL.

A remark on this clonotype: Germline is not matched at one junction end, which may reflect a read error. The chain uses TRBV6-6 and TRBJ1-5, with 11 nucleotides matching TRBD1. Germline V gives CDR1 MNHNY, CDR2 SVGAGI (reference sequence). The CDR3 length is 16 residues. CDR3 region: CATWGGTGGSNQHQHF. The CDR3 bases are TGTGCCACCTGGGGTGGGACAGGGGGGAGCAATCAGCACCAGCATTTT.

The rearrangement links TRBV10-3 to TRBJ2-7; 9 bases map to TRBD1. There are 13 residues in the CDR3. V was clipped by 11 bases and J by 4 bases; unmatched bases: 9. Germline V gene sequence: CDR1 ENHRY, CDR2 SYGVKD. The CDR3 region is CASSSGTGYEQYF. The DNA of the CDR3 is TGTGCCTCCTCCTCCGGGACAGGGTACGAGCAGTACTTC.

Concerning this clonotype itself: This CDR3 fails to terminate in the conserved phenylalanine or tryptophan, so it likely reflects a read error. The rearrangement joins TRBV11-2 to TRBJ2-2, with TRBD1 matching 9 bases. The CDR3 length is 17 residues. The V segment lost 3 bases and the J segment 5 bases; nucleotides outside the gene matches: 10. The germline CDR1 and CDR2 sequences are SGHAT and FQNNGV. CDR3 amino acids: CASSLWDRVIVTGELFY. The CDR3 coding sequence is TGTGCCAGCAGCTTGTGGGACAGGGTAATAGTGACCGGGGAGCTGTTTTAT.

This clonotype was counted only a few times. The rearrangement joins TRBV5-5 to TRBJ2-4; the match to TRBD1 covers 7 bases. Germline loops: CDR1 SGHKS, CDR2 YYEKEE (reference sequence). V was clipped by 7 bases and J by 4 bases; unmatched bases: 8. The CDR3 loop spans 14 amino acids. The CDR3 loop is CASGSGTAKNIQYF. The CDR3 nucleotides read TGTGCCAGCGGGTCCGGGACAGCTAAAAACATTCAGTACTTC.

The chain has TRBV12-3 or TRBV12-4 and TRBJ2-1; tentatively, D is TRBD2 (5 bases). This CDR3 is built from 15 residues. The germline V and J ends were trimmed by 4 bases and 4 bases, with 14 bases remaining between them. The DNA of the CDR3 is TGTGCCAGCAGTTACGGACTGGCGGGTTACAATGAGCAGTTCTTC. Translation: CASSYGLAGYNEQFF.

A note on this clonotype: Germline is not matched at one junction end, which may reflect a read error. V is TRBV11-2 and J is TRBJ2-7; 7 nucleotides match TRBD2. CDR3 size: 13 residues. In germline, CDR1 is SGHAT, CDR2 FQNNGV. CDR3 region: CTSSKQTSSEKYF. The CDR3, as DNA: TGTACCAGCAGCAAACAGACTAGCTCCGAGAAGTACTTC.

This clonotype was observed many times. This rearrangement joins TRBV4-1 to TRBJ2-2; the D gene is possibly TRBD2 (5 bases). CDR1 and CDR2 (germline): MGHRA, YSYEKL. Trimming removed 4 bases at V and 6 bases at J, with 12 bases between. CDR3 length equals 14 residues. The CDR3 protein is CASSRPLGSGELFF. CDR3 sequence (DNA): TGCGCCAGCAGCCGGCCACTAGGCTCCGGGGAGCTGTTTTTT.

This clonotype came up a few times. As DNA, the CDR3 is TGTGCCAGCGGCCTCGCAGGGGAGGAAACGCAGTATTTT. This codes for CASGLAGEETQYF. The chain couples TRBV6-1 to TRBJ2-3, with D perhaps being TRBD1 or TRBD2 (6 bases each). CDR3 length: 13 residues. Germline loops: CDR1 MNHNS, CDR2 SASEGT. Trimming stripped 8 bases from V and 9 bases from J, with 18 bases between.

With regard to this clonotype: At one end, the junction sequence differs from germline, possibly due to a read error. The V gene is TRBV12-5, the J gene TRBJ2-1; 8 bases agree with TRBD2. CDR3 length: 15 amino acids. In germline, CDR1 is LGHNT, CDR2 FRNRAP. The CDR3 is CANGRAGAGYNEQFF. CDR3 DNA sequence: TGTGCTAATGGTCGAGCGGGAGCGGGTTACAATGAGCAGTTCTTC.

The table lists this clonotype with a few counts. The rearrangement uses TRBV7-3 and TRBJ2-1; TRBD2 is a possible D gene (6 bases). The CDR3 contains 13 residues. Trimming pared 3 bases from V and 4 bases from J, leaving 7 bases between. CDR1 is SGHTA, CDR2 FQGTGA, per germline. CDR3 bases: TGTGCCAGCAGCTTGACTAGTTACAATGAGCAGTTCTTC. It is translated as CASSLTSYNEQFF.

With regard to this clonotype: The CDR3 carries no conserved terminal phenylalanine or tryptophan, so it likely arises from a read error. The J gene is TRBJ2-7, the V gene TRBV4-1; TRBD2 aligns across 9 bases. The CDR3 runs 17 residues. CDR1 and CDR2 from the germline V gene are MGHRA and YSYEKL. V lost 0 bases, J lost 7 bases, and 13 bases stayed unmatched. The CDR3 sequence is CASSQDSIPAGGPEQYL. CDR3 DNA sequence: TGCGCCAGCAGCCAAGATTCAATACCAGCGGGAGGACCAGAGCAGTACTTA.

V is TRBV6-6 and J is TRBJ1-5; D possibly corresponds to TRBD1 (5 bases). This CDR3 is 18 amino acids long. V dropped 2 bases and J dropped 0 bases, with 17 bases sitting between them. Germline CDR1 and CDR2: MNHNY and SVGAGI (reference sequence). The chain's CDR3 is CASSYGAGRELSNQPQHF. The CDR3 DNA is TGTGCCAGCAGTTACGGGGCAGGGAGGGAGCTTAGCAATCAGCCCCAGCATTTT.

To note about this clonotype: At one boundary the junction diverges from the germline segment, which might be a read error. This sequence joins TRBV7-3 and TRBJ2-1; TRBD2 matches at 10 bases. The CDR3 contains 15 residues. CDR1 and CDR2 (germline): SGHTA, FQGTGA. The CDR3 sequence is CASSLGLAPYNDQFF. Written as DNA, the CDR3 is TGTGCCAGCAGCTTGGGACTAGCGCCATACAATGATCAGTTCTTC.

Comments on this clonotype: One junction end does not reproduce the germline sequence, and a read error may be involved. The rearrangement joins TRBV11-2 to TRBJ2-7, with D unresolved. Germline assignment: CDR1 SGHAT and CDR2 FQNNGV. The CDR3 has 17 residues. CDR3 amino acids: CASSLDHERKKNYEQYF. In nucleotides, the CDR3 is TGTGCCAGCAGCTTAGATCATGAGAGGAAGAAGAACTACGAGCAATACTTC.

This clonotype has more than one count but fewer than ten. This chain joins TRBV14 and TRBJ2-1, with 9 bases identical to TRBD2. V trimming: 1 base; J trimming: 4 bases; junction bases outside the gene matches: 2. The CDR3 runs 15 residues. Germline V lookup: CDR1 SGHDN, CDR2 FVKESK. The CDR3 region is CASSQVAGAYNEQFF. DNA for the CDR3: TGTGCCAGCAGCCAAGTAGCGGGAGCGTACAATGAGCAGTTCTTC. Combining the CDR3 with reference TRBV14 and TRBJ2-1 gives the whole variable domain EAGVTQFPSHSVIEKGQTVTLRCDPISGHDNLYWYRRVMGKEIKFLLHFVKESKQDESGMPNNRFLAERTGGTYSTLKVQPAELEDSGVYFCASSQVAGAYNEQFFGPGTRLTVL.

The J gene is TRBJ2-5, the V gene TRBV5-1; possibly TRBD2 for D (5 bases). This CDR3 contains 14 residues. CDR1 SGHRS and CDR2 YFSETQ come from the germline V gene. Trimming cost V 0 bases and J 3 bases, with 9 bases left between them. DNA of the CDR3: TGCGCCAGCAGCTTGGGTAGCGAAGAAGAGACCCAGTACTTC. Protein sequence: CASSLGSEEETQYF.

Details on this clonotype: The germline gene is not matched at one end of the junction; a read error may be the cause. The CDR3: CACSPFSGTGNEQYF. CDR3 in DNA: TGTGCCTGCAGTCCATTCTCCGGGACAGGAAACGAGCAGTACTTC. The chain couples TRBV2 to TRBJ2-7, with 8 bases matching TRBD1. This CDR3 has 15 amino acids. From germline, CDR1 is SNHLY and CDR2 FYNNEI.